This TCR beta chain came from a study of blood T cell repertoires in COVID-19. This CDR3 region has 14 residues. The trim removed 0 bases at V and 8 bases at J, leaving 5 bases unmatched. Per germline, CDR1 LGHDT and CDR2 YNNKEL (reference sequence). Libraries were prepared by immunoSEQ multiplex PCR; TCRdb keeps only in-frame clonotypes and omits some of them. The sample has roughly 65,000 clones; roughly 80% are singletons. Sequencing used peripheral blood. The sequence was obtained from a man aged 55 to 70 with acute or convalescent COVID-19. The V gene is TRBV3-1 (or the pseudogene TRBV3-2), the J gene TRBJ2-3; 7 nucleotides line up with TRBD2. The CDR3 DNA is TGTGCCAGCAGCCAAGATCGGGGAGGGTTTACGCAGTATTTT. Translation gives CASSQDRGGFTQYF.